A single sample gave rise to the 18 T cell receptor beta chains below, sequenced in a study of cytomegalovirus exposure and HLA in healthy donors. This PCR relied on a set of 60 Vbeta primers and 13 Jbeta primers. Produced via immunoSEQ multiplex PCR; TCRdb's table is partial and in-frame only. Of some 240,000 clones listed, about 93% are singletons. The specimen sequenced was PBMCs. These receptors all come from a girl aged 2 to 10 in good health and CMV-seronegative.

This clone appeared a few times. A far larger clone is off by one base, so a read error is likely. Additional DNA sequences in this sample encode the identical CDR3. The chain uses TRBV5-4 and TRBJ1-5; D may be TRBD1 (6 bases). Looked up from germline, CDR1 is SGHNT and CDR2 is YYREEE (reference sequence). The CDR3 extends over 16 amino acids. Trimming pared 4 bases from V and 5 bases from J, leaving 19 bases between. The CDR3 protein is CASSQDSGQRDQPQHF. The CDR3 region has the DNA TGTGCCAGCAGCCAAGATTCTGGACAGCGCGATCAGCCCCAGCATTTT.

The chain uses TRBV14 and TRBJ2-5, with 7 positions matching TRBD1. The CDR3 is 16 amino acids. Germline trimming cut 1 base from V and 2 bases from J; bases unmatched to any gene: 7. Per the germline V gene, CDR1 is SGHDN and CDR2 is FVKESK. The CDR3 bases are TGTGCCAGCAGCCAAGGTGGCAGGGGGTTTCAAGAGACCCAGTACTTC. Its translation is CASSQGGRGFQETQYF.

The rearrangement uses TRBV5-1 and TRBJ2-1; 9 bases align to TRBD2. The CDR3 runs to 14 residues. The germline gives CDR1 SGHRS, CDR2 YFSETQ. With 5 bases clipped from V and 9 bases from J, the junction kept 9 bases outside the gene matches. Here the CDR3 reads CASRPLAGPGEQFF. The CDR3, as DNA: TGCGCCAGCAGACCTCTAGCGGGACCCGGTGAGCAGTTCTTC.

The rearrangement joins TRBV15 to TRBJ2-1; the D gene is possibly TRBD2 (6 bases). The CDR3 is 14 residues long. Germline assignment: CDR1 LNHNV and CDR2 YYDKDF (reference sequence). V dropped 1 base and J dropped 6 bases, with 10 bases sitting between them. CDR3 in amino acids: CATSRVAGSNEQFF. CDR3 bases: TGTGCCACCAGCAGAGTGGCGGGATCCAATGAGCAGTTCTTC. Combining the CDR3 with reference TRBV15 and TRBJ2-1 gives the whole variable domain DAMVIQNPRYQVTQFGKPVTLSCSQTLNHNVMYWYQQKSSQAPKLLFHYYDKDFNNEADTPDNFQSRRPNTSFCFLDIRSPGLGDTAMYLCATSRVAGSNEQFFGPGTRLTVL.

This clone occurred a few times. The gene calls are TRBV7-9 and TRBJ1-1, with TRBD1 matching 7 bases. This CDR3 is built from 14 residues. Germline V gives CDR1 SEHNR, CDR2 FQNEAQ (reference sequence). V shed 5 bases, J shed 0 bases, and the junction held 3 bases outside the gene matches. The CDR3 region has the DNA TGTGCCAGCAGCGTCGGGACAGTGAACACTGAAGCTTTCTTT. Translating it yields CASSVGTVNTEAFF.

The genes are TRBV14 and TRBJ2-5, with D perhaps TRBD1 (5 bases). Trimming shortened V by 4 bases and J by 2 bases, and 11 bases separated the two germline ends. Germline loops: CDR1 SGHDN, CDR2 FVKESK. The length of the CDR3 is 14 residues. CDR3 sequence (DNA): TGTGCCAGCAGCCGGGGCCGGCGGCAAGAGACCCAGTACTTC. This gives the protein CASSRGRRQETQYF.

The gene calls are TRBV18 and TRBJ1-1, with a possible D match to TRBD1 (6 bases). This CDR3 is built from 15 residues. Trimming took off 5 bases at V and 0 bases at J, with 13 bases between the two ends. Germline loops: CDR1 KGHSH, CDR2 LQKENI. DNA of the CDR3: TGTGCCAGCTCAACCCTCAGGGGCATGAACACTGAAGCTTTCTTT. Its translation: CASSTLRGMNTEAFF.

This chain joins TRBV4-2 and TRBJ1-6; D perhaps matches TRBD1 (5 bases). Between the trimmed V and J ends, which lost 0 bases and 6 bases, there was a span of 18 bases. The CDR3 runs to 18 residues. Germline CDR1 is LGHNA and CDR2 is YNFKEQ. DNA of the CDR3: TGTGCCAGCAGCCAAGATTCGGGGGGGGTCCTTGGTAATTCACCCCTCCACTTT. Amino acid sequence: CASSQDSGGVLGNSPLHF.

This clone was counted once. The chain joins TRBV13 to TRBJ2-1; a weak D match, TRBD1 (6 bases). This CDR3 comprises 16 residues. With 1 base removed from V and 7 bases from J, the gap between germline ends came to 17 bases. Germline V gene lookup returns CDR1 PRHDT and CDR2 FYEKMQ (reference sequence). In DNA, the CDR3 is TGTGCCAGCAGCTTAGTTGGTGCAGGGGTTGGGAATGAGCAGTTCTTC. This gives the protein CASSLVGAGVGNEQFF. The full variable domain, completed using reference TRBV13 and TRBJ2-1, is AAGVIQSPRHLIKEKRETATLKCYPIPRHDTVYWYQQGPGQDPQFLISFYEKMQSDKGSIPDRFSAQQFSDYHSELNMSSLELGDSALYFCASSLVGAGVGNEQFFGPGTRLTVL.

The chain employs TRBV7-6 and TRBJ2-7; TRBD1 might be the D (6 bases). This CDR3 has 15 residues. Trimming took off 5 bases at V and 2 bases at J, with 16 bases between the two ends. Germline lookup yields CDR1 SGHVS and CDR2 FNYEAQ. The CDR3 region is CASSRTDSATYEQYF. The CDR3 DNA follows: TGTGCCAGCAGCCGTACGGACAGCGCTACCTACGAGCAGTACTTC.

This chain connects TRBV6-5 to TRBJ2-1; TRBD2 agrees at 8 bases. CDR1 and CDR2 (germline): MNHEY, SVGAGI. This CDR3 contains 13 residues. V shed 6 bases and J 8 bases; nucleotides not matched to a gene: 6. The CDR3 DNA reads as TGTGCCAGCAGGCCCGGGACTAGGGATGAGCAGTTCTTC. It encodes CASRPGTRDEQFF.

This chain connects TRBV2 to TRBJ2-1; 7 bases are a match to TRBD1. From germline, CDR1 is SNHLY and CDR2 FYNNEI. CDR3 length: 14 amino acids. The V gene end was trimmed by 8 bases and the J gene end by 6 bases; junction bases not matched to a gene: 10. The CDR3 region is CASLGRYRGNEQFF. The CDR3 nucleotides read TGTGCCAGCTTGGGTCGGTACAGGGGCAATGAGCAGTTCTTC.

V is TRBV6-1 and J is TRBJ2-7; D is uncertain. Germline V gene lookup returns CDR1 MNHNS and CDR2 SASEGT. Trimming cost V 5 bases and J 3 bases, with 11 bases left between them. CDR3 length: 13 amino acids. DNA for the CDR3: TGTGCCAGCAGTTTTACAGCAGGCTACGAGCAGTACTTC. Translation gives CASSFTAGYEQYF.

The chain couples TRBV7-9 to TRBJ1-6, with D unresolved. Between the trimmed V and J ends, which lost 1 base and 0 bases, there was a span of 4 bases. Germline values: CDR1 SEHNR, CDR2 FQNEAQ (reference sequence). The length of the CDR3 is 15 residues. This chain's CDR3 is CASSLDSSYNSPLHF. The CDR3 DNA is TGTGCCAGCAGCTTAGACAGCTCCTATAATTCACCCCTCCACTTT.

The chain is built from TRBV11-2 and TRBJ2-1, with 13 bases identical to TRBD2. Per germline, CDR1 SGHAT and CDR2 FQNNGV. CDR3 length: 15 residues. Germline trimming cut 5 bases from V and 6 bases from J; bases unmatched to any gene: 4. The CDR3 is CASSRTSGSRNEQFF. CDR3 DNA sequence: TGTGCCAGCAGCCGGACTAGCGGGAGTCGCAATGAGCAGTTCTTC.

This sequence joins TRBV7-9 and TRBJ2-3; 11 nucleotides line up with TRBD2. J lost 3 bases, V lost 1 base, and 6 bases had no gene match. Germline V CDR1 and CDR2: SEHNR, FQNEAQ (reference sequence). The CDR3 covers 17 residues. CDR3 nucleotides: TGTGCCAGCAGCTTAGATCCTTCTAGCGGGAGGACAGATACGCAGTATTTT. This sequence encodes CASSLDPSSGRTDTQYF. Supplemented by reference TRBV7-9 and TRBJ2-3, the full variable domain reads DTGVSQNPRHKITKRGQNVTFRCDPISEHNRLYWYRQTLGQGPEFLTYFQNEAQLEKSRLLSDRFSAERPKGSFSTLEIQRTEQGDSAMYLCASSLDPSSGRTDTQYFGPGTRLTVL.

V gene TRBV29-1 combines with J gene TRBJ1-2; D is possibly TRBD1 (6 bases). The V gene lost 7 bases and the J gene lost 6 bases, with 21 bases spanning the gap. From germline, CDR1 is SQVTM and CDR2 ANQGSEA. This CDR3 is built from 14 residues. CDR3 bases: TGCAGCGCCCGAACAGGGCGTTTTGTTGATGGCTACACCTTC. Amino acids: CSARTGRFVDGYTF.

The J gene is TRBJ2-3, the V gene TRBV6-4, with TRBD2 identical over 10 bases. The CDR3 runs 15 residues. Germline CDR1 MRHNA, CDR2 SNTAGT. The V gene end was trimmed by 6 bases and the J gene end by 3 bases; junction bases not matched to a gene: 6. The CDR3 loop reads CASSKLAGKTDTQYF. The CDR3 bases are TGTGCCAGCAGCAAACTAGCGGGGAAAACAGATACGCAGTATTTT.